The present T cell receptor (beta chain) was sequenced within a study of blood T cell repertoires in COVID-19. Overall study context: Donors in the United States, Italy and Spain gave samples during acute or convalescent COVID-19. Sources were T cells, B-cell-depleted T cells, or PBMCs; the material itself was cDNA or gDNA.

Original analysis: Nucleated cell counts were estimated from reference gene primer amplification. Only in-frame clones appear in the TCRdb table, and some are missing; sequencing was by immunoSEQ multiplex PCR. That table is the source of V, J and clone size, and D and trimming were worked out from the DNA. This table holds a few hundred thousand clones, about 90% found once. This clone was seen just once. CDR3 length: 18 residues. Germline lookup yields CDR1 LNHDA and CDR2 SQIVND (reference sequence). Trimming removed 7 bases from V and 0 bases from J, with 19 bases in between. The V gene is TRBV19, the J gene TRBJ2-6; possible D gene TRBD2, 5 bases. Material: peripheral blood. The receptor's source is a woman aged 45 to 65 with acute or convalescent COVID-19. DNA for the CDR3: TGTGCCAGTAATCCCAACCGTTACGGGAACTCTGGGGCCAACGTCCTGACTTTC. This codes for CASNPNRYGNSGANVLTF.